This T cell receptor beta chain comes out of a study of human T cells and chemical hapten exposure. This clonotype came up many times. Attachment of unique molecular identifiers to individual cDNA molecules was performed in the library. TCRdb reanalysed the RACE reads using MiXCR and keeps one entry per CDR3 protein. Of some 50,000 distinct CDR3 sequences in the sample, nearly 4.5% are singletons; the top ten hold around 5.8%. Germline assignment: CDR1 SGHRS and CDR2 YFSETQ. V gave up 4 bases and J gave up 4 bases; unmatched junction bases: 7. The CDR3 consists of 15 residues. Documented time point: healthy volunteer bleed at 2 weeks. Extraction yielded total RNA from whole blood (unfractionated).

The rearrangement links TRBV5-1 to TRBJ1-2; TRBD1 matches 10 bases. Sequences were obtained from whole blood. This clonotype originated in a human donor in good health. Some clones in this sample may be carry-over from other donors' samples. The DNA of the CDR3 is TGCGCCAGCAGCGCAGGACAGGGGGTGGTCTATGGCTACACCTTC. Translating it yields CASSAGQGVVYGYTF.